A single sample is the source of the 26 T cell receptor beta chains below, sequenced in a study of CD8 T cells in ankylosing spondylitis. In TCRdb, the 5' RACE reads were re-called with MiXCR into one record per CDR3 protein. In the table there are a few hundred thousand distinct CDR3 sequences, over 9.5% of which are singletons. The source material was blood, either unsorted or a sorted T cell fraction (not recorded which). These receptors all come from a male donor with ankylosing spondylitis or in good health (not recorded which).

This clonotype was counted many times. This chain joins TRBV10-3 and TRBJ1-4, with D possibly matching TRBD1 (5 bases). Germline V gene data show CDR1 as ENHRY and CDR2 as SYGVKD. Trimming took 3 bases from V and 5 from J, leaving 10 bases between them. The CDR3 is 14 residues long. The CDR3 sequence: CAISDGAFNEKLFF. The CDR3 DNA follows: TGTGCCATCAGTGATGGGGCCTTCAATGAAAAACTGTTTTTT.

This clonotype was recorded at least ten times. J is TRBJ1-3 and V is TRBV6-5, with no clear D. The germline V gene has CDR1 MNHEY and CDR2 SVGAGI. V lost 6 bases to trimming and J lost 3 bases, with 6 bases between them. CDR3 length: 12 residues. The CDR3: CASRSYGNTIYF. The CDR3 bases are TGTGCCAGCAGATCTTATGGAAACACCATATATTTT.

The sample holds many counts of this clonotype. V and J are TRBV30 and TRBJ1-5, with a possible D match to TRBD1 (5 bases). Germline V CDR1 and CDR2: GTSNPN, SVGIG (reference sequence). This CDR3 spans 14 amino acids. The V end was cut by 1 base, the J end by 2 bases, with 9 bases between. Here the CDR3 DNA reads TGTGCCTGGAGTGCGGGGGACGGCAATCAGCCCCAGCATTTT. It specifies CAWSAGDGNQPQHF. Based on the CDR3 plus reference TRBV30 and TRBJ1-5, the full variable domain is SQTIHQWPATLVQPVGSPLSLECTVEGTSNPNLYWYRQAAGRGLQLLFYSVGIGQISSEVPQNLSASRPQDRQFILSSKKLLLSDSGFYLCAWSAGDGNQPQHFGDGTRLSIL.

The V and J genes are TRBV29-1 and TRBJ1-1; tentatively, D is TRBD1 (5 bases). The germline V gene has CDR1 SQVTM and CDR2 ANQGSEA. This CDR3 contains 15 residues. V gave up 0 bases and J gave up 4 bases, with 15 bases separating them. CDR3 in DNA: TGCAGCGTTGAAGAGGGCCCGGGGGGGAGCACTGAAGCTTTCTTT. Protein: CSVEEGPGGSTEAFF.

This clonotype was recorded at least ten times. J is TRBJ2-1 and V is TRBV20-1; the match to TRBD2 covers 12 bases. With 6 bases clipped from V and 9 bases from J, the junction kept 15 bases outside the gene matches. The CDR3 is 16 amino acids. The germline V gene encodes CDR1 DFQATT and CDR2 SNEGSKA (reference sequence). The CDR3 is CSAPPFLAGGSSEQFF. In nucleotides, the CDR3 is TGCAGTGCGCCCCCGTTTCTAGCGGGGGGGTCGAGTGAGCAGTTCTTC.

The chain couples TRBV12-3 or TRBV12-4 to TRBJ1-1; 7 bases fit TRBD1. The CDR3 contains 13 residues. V dropped 2 bases and J dropped 11; count of bases not matched to a gene: 8. The CDR3 spells CASSLPTGTEAFF. CDR3 DNA sequence: TGTGCCAGCAGTTTACCGACCGGGACAGAGGCTTTCTTT.

In its sample, this clonotype was seen many times. This chain joins TRBV5-1 and TRBJ2-5; 8 bases align to TRBD1. This CDR3 has 15 amino acids. The V gene end was trimmed by 3 bases and the J gene end by 0 bases; junction bases not matched to a gene: 4. Germline CDR1 and CDR2: SGHRS and YFSETQ. The CDR3 DNA sequence: TGCGCCAGCAGCTCGGGGACAGGTAACCAAGAGACCCAGTACTTC. Amino acids: CASSSGTGNQETQYF.

This clonotype came up a few times. This rearrangement joins TRBV5-1 to TRBJ2-1; no reliable D call. The CDR3 is 13 residues long. Germline V CDR1 and CDR2: SGHRS, YFSETQ. The V gene lost 0 bases and the J gene lost 5 bases, with 6 bases spanning the gap. CDR3 protein: CASSLGLHNEQFF. The CDR3 coding sequence is TGCGCCAGCAGCTTGGGACTGCACAATGAGCAGTTCTTC.

This clonotype was counted ten times or more. The chain carries TRBV20-1 and TRBJ2-1, with 9 bases lining up with TRBD2. Per germline, CDR1 DFQATT and CDR2 SNEGSKA (reference sequence). The CDR3 length is 16 residues. The trim removed 3 bases at V and 7 bases at J, leaving 13 bases unmatched. The DNA for the CDR3 is TGCAGTGCTAGGGTTACTAGCGGGCGGTTTTCAAATGAGCAGTTCTTC. Its translation: CSARVTSGRFSNEQFF.

Ten or more counts support this clonotype. J is TRBJ1-1 and V is TRBV20-1, with 9 bases matching TRBD1. The CDR3 loop spans 13 amino acids. The trim removed 3 bases at V and 3 bases at J, leaving 2 bases unmatched. Germline assignment: CDR1 DFQATT and CDR2 SNEGSKA (reference sequence). In DNA form, the CDR3 reads TGCAGTGCTAGCGGACAGGGGTACACTGAAGCTTTCTTT. Protein sequence: CSASGQGYTEAFF.

This clonotype was counted ten times or more. The V gene is TRBV5-1, the J gene TRBJ2-5; 7 bases align to TRBD1. CDR1 and CDR2 from the germline V gene are SGHRS and YFSETQ. The CDR3 is made up of 13 amino acids. V lost 3 bases and J lost 4; bases outside the gene matches: 3. CDR3 nucleotides: TGCGCCAGCAGCTCTACAGGGGTAGAGACCCAGTACTTC. Its translation: CASSSTGVETQYF.

This clonotype was observed many times. The chain uses TRBV3-1 and TRBJ1-1; D unresolved. Trimming removed 0 bases from V and 5 bases from J, with 10 bases in between. CDR1 LGHDT and CDR2 YNNKEL come from the germline V gene (reference sequence). This CDR3 has 14 amino acids. CDR3 loop: CASSQEKGSTEAFF. As DNA, the CDR3 is TGTGCCAGCAGCCAAGAGAAGGGCTCGACTGAAGCTTTCTTT.

This clonotype was picked up many times. The chain joins TRBV5-1 to TRBJ1-6; a possible D gene is TRBD1 (5 bases). The CDR3 totals 14 residues. With 7 bases removed from V and 9 bases from J, the gap between germline ends came to 17 bases. From germline, CDR1 is SGHRS and CDR2 YFSETQ. CDR3 residues: CASAQGTSSSPLHF. For the CDR3, the DNA is TGCGCCAGCGCCCAGGGAACAAGTAGTTCACCCCTCCACTTT.

DNA for the CDR3: TGTGCCACCAGCCTCAATAGAGTGGGTGGCTACACCTTC. Residues: CATSLNRVGGYTF. This chain links TRBV15 with TRBJ1-2; D remains unclear. The CDR3 is 13 residues long. Looked up from germline, CDR1 is LNHNV and CDR2 is YYDKDF (reference sequence). The V and J ends lost 5 bases and 7 bases respectively, with 14 bases between them.

The rearrangement links TRBV7-9 to TRBJ2-1, with D possibly TRBD1 on 5 matching bases. The CDR3 length is 14 residues. The V end was cut by 1 base, the J end by 5 bases, with 9 bases between. Germline V gene data show CDR1 as SEHNR and CDR2 as FQNEAQ (reference sequence). This chain's CDR3 is CASSLDRSDNEQFF. Written as DNA, the CDR3 is TGTGCCAGCAGCTTAGACAGGTCGGACAATGAGCAGTTCTTC.

This clonotype has a count of ten or more. This sequence joins TRBV5-1 and TRBJ1-5, with 7 bases aligning to TRBD1. CDR1 is SGHRS and CDR2 is YFSETQ in the germline V gene. The CDR3 is made up of 15 amino acids. After removal of 3 bases from V and 3 bases from J, the junction contained 6 bases not matched to a gene. In DNA, the CDR3 is TGCGCCAGCAGCTGGGCGACAGGGAACAATCAGCCCCAGCATTTT. Residues: CASSWATGNNQPQHF.

This clonotype has a count of ten or more. The chain uses TRBV7-3 and TRBJ2-2, with 8 bases lining up with TRBD2. CDR1 is SGHTA, CDR2 FQGTGA, per germline. The CDR3 has 15 residues. The J segment lost 4 bases and the V segment lost 2 bases, leaving 3 bases of the junction unmatched. CDR3 coding DNA: TGTGCCAGCAGCTTAGCGGGGGGCTCCACCGGGGAGCTGTTTTTT. Translating it yields CASSLAGGSTGELFF.

In this sample, this clonotype turned up a few times. The chain carries TRBV14 and TRBJ2-2; D is undetermined. The V and J ends lost 4 bases and 7 bases respectively, with 10 bases between them. The germline V gene encodes CDR1 SGHDN and CDR2 FVKESK. The CDR3 sequence is 13 residues long. CDR3 loop: CASSLHQGGELFF. CDR3 DNA sequence: TGTGCCAGCAGCCTTCACCAAGGCGGGGAGCTGTTTTTT.

The table lists this clonotype with many counts. The chain uses TRBV9 and TRBJ2-5, with a weak D call TRBD2 (7 bases). CDR3 length: 15 residues. Germline lookup yields CDR1 SGDLS and CDR2 YYNGEE. V lost 0 bases to trimming and J lost 3 bases, with 12 bases between them. The CDR3 sequence: CASSVGGGLEETQYF. CDR3 sequence (DNA): TGTGCCAGCAGCGTAGGCGGGGGCCTAGAAGAGACCCAGTACTTC.

This clonotype was observed many times. The V call is TRBV20-1, the J call TRBJ2-3, with 9 bases identical to TRBD2. The CDR3 length is 13 residues. The V gene end was trimmed by 1 base and the J gene end by 6 bases; junction bases not matched to a gene: 2. Germline CDR1 is DFQATT and CDR2 is SNEGSKA (reference sequence). The CDR3 DNA sequence: TGCAGTGCTAGAGTAGCGGGGGAGGATACGCAGTATTTT. Translation: CSARVAGEDTQYF.

This clonotype was detected ten times or more. The chain employs TRBV28 and TRBJ2-5; 7 bases align to TRBD1. CDR1 and CDR2 (germline): MDHEN, SYDVKM. This CDR3 contains 15 residues. V shed 5 bases and J 5 bases; nucleotides not matched to a gene: 11. The CDR3 DNA reads as TGTGCCAGCAGTCCAGCCAGCAGGGGGAAGGAGACCCAGTACTTC. This translates into CASSPASRGKETQYF.

This clonotype was seen many times. V is TRBV20-1 and J is TRBJ1-4; TRBD1 matches 7 bases. The CDR3 has 16 residues. Germline-derived CDR1 and CDR2 are DFQATT and SNEGSKA (reference sequence). The V segment lost 5 bases and the J segment 4 bases; nucleotides outside the gene matches: 13. DNA of the CDR3: TGCAGTGCTGGGGGCGTACAGGGGCCAATTAATGAAAAACTGTTTTTT. Amino acids: CSAGGVQGPINEKLFF.

On this clonotype: Since a much larger clone is just one base distant, this may be a read error. As the CDR3 is not closed by the conserved phenylalanine or tryptophan, this likely results from a read error. This rearrangement joins TRBV27 to TRBJ2-1, with D perhaps being TRBD1 or TRBD2 (7 bases each). The germline CDR1 and CDR2 sequences are MNHEY and SMNVEV (reference sequence). CDR3 size: 17 residues. Trimming took 2 bases from V and 5 from J, leaving 19 bases between them. The CDR3 nucleotides are TGTGCCAGCAGTTTAATTGCAGGGGGGGGTAAAAACAATGAGCAGTTCTTG. This encodes CASSLIAGGGKNNEQFL.

V gene TRBV20-1 combines with J gene TRBJ2-7; D possibly corresponds to TRBD2 (6 bases). The CDR3 loop spans 14 amino acids. V was clipped by 5 bases and J by 0 bases, with 14 bases between them. Per germline, CDR1 DFQATT and CDR2 SNEGSKA (reference sequence). For the CDR3, the DNA is TGCAGTGCTGAAGGCGGAGGGACCTCCTACGAGCAGTACTTC. It yields the protein CSAEGGGTSYEQYF.

This clonotype was detected many times. The chain recombines TRBV12-3 or TRBV12-4 with TRBJ2-7; TRBD2 matches 9 bases. The length of the CDR3 is 15 residues. V lost 3 bases to trimming and J lost 3 bases; unmatched junction nucleotides: 6. CDR3 sequence (DNA): TGTGCCAGCAGTTTCGTCGCGGGGGGGTTCTACGAGCAGTACTTC. Its protein is CASSFVAGGFYEQYF.

The chain uses TRBV7-3 and TRBJ2-5, with TRBD2 matching 9 bases. This CDR3 comprises 16 residues. CDR1 is SGHTA, CDR2 FQGTGA, per germline. The V and J ends lost 5 bases and 4 bases, in that order; junction bases with no gene match: 11. The DNA of the CDR3 is TGTGCCAGCAGCCCCATTGGCGGGGGGGCCTCAGAGACCCAGTACTTC. It encodes CASSPIGGGASETQYF.